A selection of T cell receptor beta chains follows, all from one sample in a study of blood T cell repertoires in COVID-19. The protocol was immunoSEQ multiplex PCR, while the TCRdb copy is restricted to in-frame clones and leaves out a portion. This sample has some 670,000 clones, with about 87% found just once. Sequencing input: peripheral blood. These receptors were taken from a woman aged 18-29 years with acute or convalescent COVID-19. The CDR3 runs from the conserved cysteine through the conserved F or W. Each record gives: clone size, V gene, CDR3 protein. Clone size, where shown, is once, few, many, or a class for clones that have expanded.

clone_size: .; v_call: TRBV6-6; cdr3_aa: CASSYEDIQYF
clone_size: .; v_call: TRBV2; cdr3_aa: CASSEAEYGTGFYEQYF
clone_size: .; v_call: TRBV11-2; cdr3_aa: CASSPGTGIRGQYF
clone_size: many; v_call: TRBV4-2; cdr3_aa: CASSQEGVGDRGDEQYF
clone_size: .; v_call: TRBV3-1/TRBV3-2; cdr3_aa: CASSPLSGDYGYTF
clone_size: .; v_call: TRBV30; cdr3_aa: CAIWTARNQPQHF
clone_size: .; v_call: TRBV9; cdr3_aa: CASGEGDTEAFF
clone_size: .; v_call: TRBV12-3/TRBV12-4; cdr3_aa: CASSAPDRNEAFF
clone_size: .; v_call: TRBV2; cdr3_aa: CASGDRDNSPLHF
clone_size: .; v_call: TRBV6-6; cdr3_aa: CASSLSLNYGYTF
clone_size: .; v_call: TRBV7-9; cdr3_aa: CASSPDRASTDTQYF
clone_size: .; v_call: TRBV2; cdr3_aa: CASRGQGPTEAFF
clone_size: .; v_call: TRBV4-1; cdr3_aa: CASSQGGGRGAFF
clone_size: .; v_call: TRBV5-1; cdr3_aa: CASSLVLGGTDTQYF
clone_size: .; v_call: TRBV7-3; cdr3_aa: CASSLVYGTYNEQFF
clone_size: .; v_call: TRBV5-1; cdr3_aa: CASRLTGTLEQYF
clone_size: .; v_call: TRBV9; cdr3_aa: CASSVGDRDTDTQYF
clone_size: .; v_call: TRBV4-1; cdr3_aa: CASSQVPGGAWTEAFF
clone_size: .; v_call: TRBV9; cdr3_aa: CASSVDPLRGGYTF
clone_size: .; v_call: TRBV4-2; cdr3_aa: CASSPPGTGPNEKLFF
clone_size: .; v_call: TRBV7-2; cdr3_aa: CASSSSTVINYGYTF
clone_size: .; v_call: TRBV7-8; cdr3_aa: CASSFRGLQNIQYF